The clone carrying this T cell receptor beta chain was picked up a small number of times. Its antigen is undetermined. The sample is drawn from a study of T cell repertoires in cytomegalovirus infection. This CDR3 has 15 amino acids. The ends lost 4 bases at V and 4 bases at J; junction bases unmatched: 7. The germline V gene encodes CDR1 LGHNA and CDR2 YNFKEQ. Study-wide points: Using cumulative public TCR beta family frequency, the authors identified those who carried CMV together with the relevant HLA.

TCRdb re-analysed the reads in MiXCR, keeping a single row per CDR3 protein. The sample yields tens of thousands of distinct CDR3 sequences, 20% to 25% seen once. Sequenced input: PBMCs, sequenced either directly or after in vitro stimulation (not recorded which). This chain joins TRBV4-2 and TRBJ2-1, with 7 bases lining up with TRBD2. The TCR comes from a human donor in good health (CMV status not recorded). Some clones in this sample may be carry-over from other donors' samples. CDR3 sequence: CASSPEERDYNEQFF. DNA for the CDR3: TGTGCCAGCAGCCCCGAAGAGCGGGATTACAATGAGCAGTTCTTC.